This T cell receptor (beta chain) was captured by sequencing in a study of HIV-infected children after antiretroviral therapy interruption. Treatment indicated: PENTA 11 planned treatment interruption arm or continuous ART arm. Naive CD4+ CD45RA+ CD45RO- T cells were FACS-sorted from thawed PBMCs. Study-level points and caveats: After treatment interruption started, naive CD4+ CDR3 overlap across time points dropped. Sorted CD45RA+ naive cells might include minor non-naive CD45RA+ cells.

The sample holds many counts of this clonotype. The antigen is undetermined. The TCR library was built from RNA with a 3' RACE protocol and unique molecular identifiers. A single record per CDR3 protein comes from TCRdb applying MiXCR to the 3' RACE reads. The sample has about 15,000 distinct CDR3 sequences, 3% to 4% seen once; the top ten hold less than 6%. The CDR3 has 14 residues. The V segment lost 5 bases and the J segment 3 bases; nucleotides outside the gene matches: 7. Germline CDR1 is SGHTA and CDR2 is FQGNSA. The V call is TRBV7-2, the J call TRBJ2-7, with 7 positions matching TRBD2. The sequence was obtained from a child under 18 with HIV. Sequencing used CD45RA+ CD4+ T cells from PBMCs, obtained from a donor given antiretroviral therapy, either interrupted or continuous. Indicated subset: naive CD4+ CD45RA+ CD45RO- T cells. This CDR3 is CASSLERGIYEQYF. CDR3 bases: TGTGCCAGCAGCCTCGAGCGGGGAATCTACGAGCAGTACTTC.